The entry below describes one T cell receptor beta chain. There is no known antigen for this receptor. No base quality information exists; no much larger clone differs at one position. These data are taken from a study of PD-1 blockade in classical Hodgkin lymphoma (dated by TCRdb to about 2020). Notes on the research overall: Nivolumab dosing was 3 mg/kg intravenously every 2 weeks, continuing until either disease progression or unacceptable toxicity. To define a peripheral blood immune signature of response to PD-1 blockade in classical Hodgkin lymphoma, the study combined TCR beta sequencing with CyTOF. Paper-wide results and their limitations: By C4D1, a significant rise was seen in CD4+ TCR diversity but not in CD8+ TCR diversity (p=0.0027 vs p=0.16), and the rise was most apparent among complete responders (p=0.02). Baseline TCR diversity was reported as lower in newly diagnosed patients than in healthy donors, and lower still in relapsed/refractory patients. The study was restricted to a single clinical trial cohort, and the causes of repertoire differences, possibly disease activity or prior therapy, were left undefined. Baseline diversity similar to that of newly diagnosed patients was observed in trial patients achieving complete response, whereas significantly lower diversity was observed in partial responders and progressors. Lower diversity was seen in patients whose nivolumab began less than 1 year after ASCT, and these patients were left out of later analyses so that immune reconstitution would not confound the results.

Reading the label with the study, this specimen's time point is: cycle 1 day 1 (C1D1), immediately before nivolumab initiation. Every trial patient had relapsed following autologous stem cell transplantation, and prior brentuximab vedotin exposure was what differed among cohorts A, B and C. A total of around 59 patients with relapsed/refractory classical Hodgkin lymphoma made up the trial cohort, and each patient's best overall response was complete response, partial response or progressive disease. In the multi-cohort phase II CheckMate 205 trial, trial patients received single-agent nivolumab. An independent review committee assessed best overall response using the 2007 International Working Group response criteria. Trial PBMCs were collected just before the start of nivolumab (C1D1) and during therapy at cycle 2 day 1 and cycle 4 day 1. After peripheral blood was drawn into 8 mL Vacutainer Cell Preparation Tubes, PBMCs were isolated by centrifugation and then cryopreserved.

The germline V and J ends show losses of 2 bases and 4 bases respectively, and no gene match explains 5 bases of the junction. Based on the germline V gene, the CDR1 and CDR2 sequences are MDHEN and SYDVKM. Counted from cysteine to phenylalanine, this CDR3 has 15 amino acids. Of the read, only the CDR3 DNA is kept; its 45 bases are in frame from base 1. Genomic DNA was isolated using the Qiagen DNeasy kit from unsorted PBMCs as well as from negatively selected CD4+ and CD8+ fractions. Using primers that anneal to V and J segments, immunoSEQ multiplex PCR amplified the TCR beta CDR3 regions. A synthetic immune receptor repertoire was used to minimize amplification bias, and any remaining bias was removed computationally after sequencing. Turning to the authors' computational methods: Repertoire diversity was quantified as the Shannon entropy index using custom Python scripts. Unsorted, CD4+ and CD8+ repertoires were analyzed separately, except in combined analyses where CD4+ and CD8+ sequences were merged in silico. Clonal expansion was defined as a frequency increase of at least 2-fold after treatment compared with C1D1, and clones undetected at baseline were assigned a pseudocount of 0.5. Clones with 0 or 1 copy at C1D1 were classified as singleton clones, and clones with 2 or more copies were classified as non-singleton clones. Clones expanded in unsorted samples were labelled as CD4+, CD8+ or unknown by matching protein sequences in sorted samples from the same patient. Wilcoxon tests on paired samples were used to test diversity changes from C1D1 to C4D1. TCRdb holds this immuneACCESS table with in-frame rearrangements only. Some clones are missing; in checked studies, unresolved V genes explain under half, and the rest has no known cause. D and trimming were read from the DNA, whereas the V and J calls and clone size are those reported in that table. For this sample there are some 100,000 clones; 80% to 95% appear just once. The top ten constitute less than 3.5% of the sample.

The starting material was peripheral blood mononuclear cells (PBMCs), obtained at baseline. The chain joins TRBV28 to TRBJ1-2; TRBD1 aligns with 9 central bases. This clonotype was obtained from a human donor with classical Hodgkin lymphoma. The sequence in DNA is TGTGCCAGCAGTTTAAGCGGACAGGGGCTCTATGGCTACACCTTC. The translation is CASSLSGQGLYGYTF.